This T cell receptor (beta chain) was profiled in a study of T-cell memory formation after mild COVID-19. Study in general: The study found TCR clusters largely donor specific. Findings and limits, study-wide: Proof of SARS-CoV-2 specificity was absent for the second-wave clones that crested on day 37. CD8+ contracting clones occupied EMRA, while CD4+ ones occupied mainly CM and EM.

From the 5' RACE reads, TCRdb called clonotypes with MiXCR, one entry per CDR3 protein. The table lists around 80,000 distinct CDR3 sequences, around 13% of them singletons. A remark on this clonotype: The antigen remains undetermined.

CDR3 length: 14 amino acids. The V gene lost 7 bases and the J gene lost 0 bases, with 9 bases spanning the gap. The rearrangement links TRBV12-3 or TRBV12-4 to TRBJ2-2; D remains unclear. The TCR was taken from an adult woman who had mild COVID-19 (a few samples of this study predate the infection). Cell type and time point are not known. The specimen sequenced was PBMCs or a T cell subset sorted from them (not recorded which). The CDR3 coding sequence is TGTGCCAGCAAATCTGGGCCGAACACCGGGGAGCTGTTTTTT. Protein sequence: CASKSGPNTGELFF.